Presented here are 29 T cell receptor beta chains from one specimen sequenced in a study of blood T cells in healthy people across ages. Combining a sample-barcoded 5' primer with a J-beta primer mix, a second PCR ran for roughly 6 to 12 cycles. TCRdb passed the 5' RACE reads through MiXCR, listing each CDR3 protein once. The sample records more than 1,400,000 distinct CDR3 sequences, about 43% being singletons. Sequencing was carried out using blood. These receptors were collected from a woman under 30 in good health.

V gene TRBV11-2 combines with J gene TRBJ2-3; 14 nucleotides match TRBD2. Trimming took 5 bases from V and 4 from J; bases not matched to a gene: 5. This CDR3 has 16 residues. Germline lookup yields CDR1 SGHAT and CDR2 FQNNGV. CDR3 amino acids: CASSNQTSGRADTQYF. DNA for the CDR3: TGTGCCAGCAGCAATCAGACTAGCGGGAGGGCAGATACGCAGTATTTT.

This sequence joins TRBV2 and TRBJ1-5, with 7 bases fitting TRBD1. This CDR3 contains 14 residues. Germline V gene lookup returns CDR1 SNHLY and CDR2 FYNNEI. Germline trimming cut 8 bases from V and 5 bases from J; bases unmatched to any gene: 9. The CDR3 loop is CASGGQLGDQPQHF. For the CDR3, the DNA is TGTGCCAGCGGGGGACAGCTGGGTGATCAGCCCCAGCATTTT. Together with reference TRBV2 and TRBJ1-5, the CDR3 gives the full variable domain: EPEVTQTPSHQVTQMGQEVILRCVPISNHLYFYWYRQILGQKVEFLVSFYNNEISEKSEIFDDQFSVERPDGSNFTLKIRSTKLEDSAMYFCASGGQLGDQPQHFGDGTRLSIL.

The CDR3 DNA reads as TGTGCCAGCAGCTTTGTGGGGGCAGGGACCACTGAAGCTTTCTTT. Its protein product is CASSFVGAGTTEAFF. The V gene is TRBV7-9, the J gene TRBJ1-1, with D possibly being TRBD1 (6 bases). The CDR3 has 15 amino acids. Trimming removed 3 bases at V and 4 bases at J, with 15 bases between. The germline CDR1 and CDR2 sequences are SEHNR and FQNEAQ (reference sequence).

The rearrangement joins TRBV3-1 to TRBJ2-5, with TRBD2 identical over 7 bases. This CDR3 is built from 14 residues. Germline V gene data show CDR1 as LGHDT and CDR2 as YNNKEL (reference sequence). V lost 4 bases to trimming and J lost 3 bases; unmatched junction nucleotides: 5. The CDR3: CASSRRLAEETQYF. In DNA, the CDR3 is TGTGCCAGCAGCCGGAGGCTAGCGGAAGAGACCCAGTACTTC.

V gene TRBV5-1 combines with J gene TRBJ1-2, with D unresolved. V was cut by 7 bases and J by 0 bases, with 4 bases left in between. Germline values: CDR1 SGHRS, CDR2 YFSETQ. The CDR3 totals 11 residues. CDR3 loop: CASHANYGYTF. The CDR3 DNA sequence: TGCGCCAGCCACGCTAACTATGGCTACACCTTC.

The V and J genes are TRBV29-1 and TRBJ1-1; 7 nucleotides line up with TRBD1. Germline assignment: CDR1 SQVTM and CDR2 ANQGSEA. This CDR3 comprises 13 residues. V lost 7 bases, J lost 1 base, and 6 bases stayed unmatched. The CDR3 sequence is CSARQGSNTEAFF. For the CDR3, the DNA is TGCAGCGCCAGACAGGGATCGAACACTGAAGCTTTCTTT.

The chain is built from TRBV5-1 and TRBJ1-1; TRBD1 aligns across 9 bases. This CDR3 is built from 16 residues. Germline V gives CDR1 SGHRS, CDR2 YFSETQ. The ends lost 4 bases at V and 0 bases at J; junction bases unmatched: 7. CDR3 region: CASSRWTGAMNTEAFF. The CDR3 nucleotides are TGCGCCAGCAGCCGCTGGACAGGGGCAATGAACACTGAAGCTTTCTTT.

This clonotype was seen more than once but under ten times. The chain has TRBV28 and TRBJ2-3, with 7 positions matching TRBD2. Germline-derived CDR1 and CDR2 are MDHEN and SYDVKM. Trimming took 2 bases from V and 3 from J; bases not matched to a gene: 17. The CDR3 has 19 residues. CDR3 region: CASSLSGVGGSGLTDTQYF. Here the CDR3 DNA reads TGTGCCAGCAGTTTAAGCGGGGTCGGTGGATCGGGTCTAACAGATACGCAGTATTTT.

This clonotype was observed a few times. This chain links TRBV7-9 with TRBJ1-1; weak D call: TRBD1 (5 bases). V lost 4 bases, J lost 4 bases, and 13 bases lay in between. The length of the CDR3 is 14 residues. CDR1 SEHNR and CDR2 FQNEAQ come from the germline V gene (reference sequence). For the CDR3, the DNA is TGTGCCAGCAGCTCAACCGGGACCACCACTGAAGCTTTCTTT. Residues: CASSSTGTTTEAFF.

This chain uses TRBV11-3 with TRBJ2-3, with 9 bases fitting TRBD1. CDR1 SGHNT and CDR2 YENEEA come from the germline V gene. The V and J ends lost 6 bases and 2 bases, in that order; junction bases with no gene match: 3. This CDR3 is built from 14 residues. CDR3 region: CASRVQGATDTQYF. CDR3 DNA: TGTGCCAGCAGGGTACAGGGGGCCACAGATACGCAGTATTTT.

V usage is TRBV6-5 and J usage is TRBJ2-7; D unresolved. CDR3 length: 14 residues. Looked up from germline, CDR1 is MNHEY and CDR2 is SVGAGI. V lost 10 bases and J 0 bases, leaving 16 bases between the germline ends. In DNA, the CDR3 is TGTGCCACCTCCCAGCGACGTAGCTCCTACGAGCAGTACTTC. Its translation is CATSQRRSSYEQYF.

This clonotype was found a few times. The J gene is TRBJ2-1, the V gene TRBV27; D is uncertain. CDR1 and CDR2 from the germline V gene are MNHEY and SMNVEV (reference sequence). The CDR3 is 14 amino acids. V was pared by 3 bases and J by 3 bases, with 9 bases between. The CDR3 sequence is CASSLGDHYNEQFF. The CDR3 DNA sequence: TGTGCCAGCAGTTTGGGCGACCACTACAATGAGCAGTTCTTC.

The chain has TRBV9 and TRBJ1-4, with 9 positions matching TRBD1. CDR3 length equals 15 residues. Germline-derived CDR1 and CDR2 are SGDLS and YYNGEE. With 4 bases clipped from V and 6 bases from J, the junction kept 7 bases outside the gene matches. Here the CDR3 DNA reads TGTGCCAGCAGCTGGGAAACAGGGGGCGATGAAAAACTGTTTTTT. Translating it yields CASSWETGGDEKLFF.

To note about this clonotype: One junction end does not reproduce the germline sequence, and a read error may be involved. The chain employs TRBV4-1 and TRBJ2-6; the D is unclear. The germline V gene encodes CDR1 MGHRA and CDR2 YSYEKL. The CDR3 has 16 amino acids. The CDR3 here is CASNQAPGLGADVLTF. CDR3 nucleotides: TGCGCCAGCAACCAAGCTCCAGGTCTCGGCGCCGACGTCCTGACTTTC.

CDR3 sequence (DNA): TGTGCCAGCAGCAAAGCCCCGGGACAGAATAGCAATCAGCCCCAGCATTTT. It translates to CASSKAPGQNSNQPQHF. The chain employs TRBV21-1 and TRBJ1-5; the DNA was not compared with TRBD1, the D call given in the table. TRBV21-1 is a pseudogene. The CDR3 sequence is 17 residues long.

The gene calls are TRBV16 and TRBJ2-7, with 8 positions matching TRBD2. This CDR3 is 15 amino acids long. CDR1 and CDR2 from the germline V gene are KGHSY and FQNENV. J was trimmed by 7 bases and V by 2 bases; bases with no gene match: 10. CDR3 in DNA: TGTGCCAGCAGCCAAGGACCGGGAGGGCCTAATGAGCAGTACTTC. Residues: CASSQGPGGPNEQYF.

This chain connects TRBV10-3 to TRBJ2-3; 11 positions agree with TRBD2. Germline assignment: CDR1 ENHRY and CDR2 SYGVKD. J gave up 1 base and V 6 bases, and 6 bases lay outside the gene matches. CDR3 size: 16 residues. In nucleotides, the CDR3 is TGTGCCATCAGCATGGATAGCGGGAGGGGCACAGATACGCAGTATTTT. Protein: CAISMDSGRGTDTQYF.

The chain has TRBV7-8 and TRBJ2-3; no reliable D call. CDR3 length: 13 residues. V gave up 8 bases and J gave up 3 bases, with 12 bases separating them. Germline lookup yields CDR1 SGHVS and CDR2 FQNEAQ. The CDR3: CASGFSPTDTQYF. The CDR3 coding sequence is TGTGCCAGCGGTTTTAGCCCGACAGATACGCAGTATTTT.

The CDR3 DNA reads as TGCAGTGCTCTACGGGGGGGCGTAGAGACCCAGTACTTC. It codes for CSALRGGVETQYF. The chain carries TRBV20-1 and TRBJ2-5; 8 bases are a match to TRBD2. The CDR3 has 13 residues. V was pared by 5 bases and J by 4 bases, with 6 bases of the junction left unmatched. Germline V gene lookup returns CDR1 DFQATT and CDR2 SNEGSKA (reference sequence).

The rearrangement uses TRBV3-1 and TRBJ2-2; D may match TRBD1 or TRBD2 (5 bases each). CDR1 LGHDT and CDR2 YNNKEL come from the germline V gene (reference sequence). V lost 3 bases, J lost 6 bases, and 14 bases lay in between. This CDR3 spans 15 amino acids. CDR3 sequence: CASSQGPTGPGELFF. CDR3 in DNA: TGTGCCAGCAGCCAGGGACCCACAGGACCCGGGGAGCTGTTTTTT.

With regard to this clonotype: The germline gene is not matched at one end of the junction; a read error may be the cause. The chain has TRBV20-1 and TRBJ1-6, with 9 bases fitting TRBD1. The CDR3 is made up of 15 amino acids. Germline V gene lookup returns CDR1 DFQATT and CDR2 SNEGSKA (reference sequence). Written as DNA, the CDR3 is TGCAGTGCTGGAGATTTTAGGACAGGGGATTCACCCCTCCACTTT. Encoded protein: CSAGDFRTGDSPLHF.

This chain links TRBV28 with TRBJ2-3; 7 positions agree with TRBD2. Germline V lookup: CDR1 MDHEN, CDR2 SYDVKM. The ends lost 9 bases at V and 1 base at J; junction bases unmatched: 10. The CDR3 spans 15 residues. The CDR3: CASNLNGGGTDTQYF. CDR3 sequence (DNA): TGTGCCAGTAACTTAAATGGGGGGGGCACAGATACGCAGTATTTT.

This clonotype has only one observation. The CDR3 reads CASTRFGSGEQYF. The CDR3 region has the DNA TGTGCCAGCACCCGATTCGGGTCCGGTGAGCAGTACTTC. This chain joins TRBV12-3 or TRBV12-4 and TRBJ2-5; D not resolved. The V end lost 7 bases, the J end lost 11 bases, and 20 bases lay between the germline ends. The CDR3 runs to 13 residues.

The V and J genes are TRBV3-1 and TRBJ2-1; 7 bases are shared with TRBD1. There are 13 residues in the CDR3. The trim removed 4 bases at V and 7 bases at J, leaving 4 bases unmatched. The germline V gene encodes CDR1 LGHDT and CDR2 YNNKEL (reference sequence). CDR3 nucleotides: TGTGCCAGCAGCCCCCTCAGGGGGAATGAGCAGTTCTTC. This translates into CASSPLRGNEQFF.

The chain carries TRBV4-2 and TRBJ2-3; TRBD2 matches at 10 bases. V dropped 1 base and J dropped 6; count of bases not matched to a gene: 10. The CDR3 covers 17 residues. Germline loops: CDR1 LGHNA, CDR2 YNFKEQ. The CDR3 loop reads CASSQGSLAGEMDTQYF. CDR3 in DNA: TGTGCCAGCAGCCAAGGAAGCCTAGCGGGGGAGATGGATACGCAGTATTTT.

Only a few counts were recorded for this clonotype. The V call is TRBV15, the J call TRBJ2-5; D is unresolved. The germline CDR1 and CDR2 sequences are LNHNV and YYDKDF (reference sequence). The CDR3 loop spans 12 amino acids. V lost 2 bases to trimming and J lost 11 bases, with 12 bases between them. The CDR3 nucleotides are TGTGCCACCAGCAGACAAGACTCTAGGCAGTACTTC. As protein: CATSRQDSRQYF.

In its sample, this clonotype was seen a few times. The chain recombines TRBV24-1 with TRBJ2-5, with no clear D. CDR1 KGHDR and CDR2 SFDVKD come from the germline V gene. Trimming stripped 4 bases from V and 11 bases from J, with 16 bases between. The CDR3 length is 13 residues. The CDR3 reads CATSDSVGNEQYF. In DNA form, the CDR3 reads TGTGCCACCAGTGACTCTGTAGGGAATGAGCAGTACTTC.

The DNA of the CDR3 is TGTGCCAGCAGGACCGCTACACCTAACTATGGCTACACCTTC. It encodes CASRTATPNYGYTF. The chain uses TRBV12-3 or TRBV12-4 and TRBJ1-2; D is unresolved. The CDR3 length is 14 residues. The V gene lost 6 bases and the J gene lost 0 bases, with 11 bases spanning the gap.

The chain carries TRBV4-1 and TRBJ1-5; no definite D call. Per germline, CDR1 MGHRA and CDR2 YSYEKL. Trimming stripped 5 bases from V and 4 bases from J, with 18 bases between. The CDR3 length is 16 residues. CDR3: CASSWTWAQGNQPQHF. As DNA, the CDR3 is TGCGCCAGCAGCTGGACTTGGGCCCAAGGTAATCAGCCCCAGCATTTT.